This entry is about one T cell receptor (beta chain). What antigen it recognizes has not been identified. Base quality data are lacking; no much larger clone is found one base away. This entry is derived from a study of regulatory T cells in long-lasting Graves disease (TCRdb year 2021). At the level of the whole study: In the newly diagnosed Graves' disease group, patients had been taking antithyroid drugs for less than 3 months. This study used TCR sequencing and RNA sequencing of peripheral blood to compare persistent Graves' disease patients against newly diagnosed Graves' disease patients. The study took place in China and was registered as a clinical trial. TCR sequencing covered about 13 persistent and about 20 newly diagnosed Graves' disease patients, some 33 samples in total. The full study reports these points: TRBV28, TRBJ1-2 and TRBJ2-5 were preferentially used in persistent disease, while TRBV20-1 and TRBJ2-1 were favored in newly diagnosed disease. Peripheral blood alone was examined, since thyroid tissue, which constituted the primary lesion, could not be accessed. A larger number of public clonotypes was shared among persistent patients (fewer than 3,000) than among newly diagnosed patients (over 850). The authors acknowledged the small sample size as a limitation that may reduce accuracy. Compared with newly diagnosed patients, patients with persistent Graves' disease had lower TCR Shannon entropy and fewer highly expanded clones, which suggests clonal expansion. Only the TCR beta chain was sequenced and analyzed.

Libraries were built with multiplex PCR. Sequencing was carried out with an Illumina HiSeq 4000. To build TCR beta libraries, CDR3 regions were amplified by Arm-PCR using iRepertoire HTBI primers. Gel purification was performed on PCR products prior to sequencing. The study's processing was this. A total of roughly 67 TRBV and some 15 TRBJ segments were identified across samples and were used for gene usage analysis of CDR3 amino acid clonotypes. Filtered high-quality paired reads were merged into contigs using COPE and FqMerger. BLAST was used to align contigs to IMGT TRBV, TRBD and TRBJ reference genes, and CDR3 was defined according to IMGT. Any clonotype with a frequency above 0.1% was counted as a highly expanded clone. Repertoire diversity was measured by Shannon entropy, and V-J evenness by the Gini coefficient. A clonotype found in more than one individual was treated as public. In-frame beta chains were kept once TCRdb had trimmed the public reads at Q25 with fastp and called clones with MiXCR. Here each entry gathers all rows of one CDR3 protein and keeps the most common genes and DNA. TCRdb's processing, not the authors' own work, is the source of the V and J calls. The sample records over 500,000 distinct CDR3 sequences, roughly 15% of which are singletons. Together, the top ten hold approximately 18% of the sample.

The label giving this sample's time point can be read as: newly diagnosed GD, antithyroid drugs for less than 3 months. For both TCR sequencing and RNA sequencing, RNA was extracted from PBMCs in TRIzol. The diagnosis of Graves' disease followed American Thyroid Association guidelines. Recruitment of patients was carried out at an endocrinology department in Xi'an, China. From each patient, 8 to 10 milliliters of peripheral blood was collected into an EDTA anticoagulant tube. Ficoll Paque Plus density gradient separation was used to isolate PBMCs, and no further T cell sorting was performed. An Agilent 2100 Bioanalyzer and agarose gel were used to check RNA quality, while a NanoDrop 2000 measured RNA concentration. Trimming takes 6 bases from V and 6 bases from J, and the germline ends sit 14 bases apart. Based on the germline V gene (reference sequence), the CDR1 and CDR2 sequences are LNHDA and SQIVND. The CDR3 numbers 13 residues from cysteine through phenylalanine. The read is trimmed to its CDR3 DNA, 39 bases read in frame from base 1.

This sample was shared with a second study, whose subject was T cells in Graves' hyperthyroidism and ophthalmopathy. Per that second paper: Stable Graves' hyperthyroidism was defined as the absence of progression to ophthalmopathy over 18 months of follow-up. Hyperthyroidism patients were aged 18 to 65 years and newly diagnosed, with disease duration of less than 2 months. Exclusion was applied to patients with uncontrolled infections, other autoimmune diseases, pregnancy or lactation. Diagnoses were based on clinical symptoms, serum thyroxine and TRAb, thyroid ultrasound and orbital computed tomography. The TCR CDR3 was subjected to a first round of RT-PCR using the HTBI primer set and the Qiagen OneStep RT-PCR kit. Most expanded thyroid clonotypes (frequency above 0.001) were also detected in blood, suggesting blood repertoires may reflect thyroid immune responses. A 13 V-J signature model separated ophthalmopathy from stable hyperthyroidism, with approximately 87% sensitivity and 81.08% specificity in cross-validation and 80%/75% in testing. In validation, the model predicted progression to ophthalmopathy with 60% to 71% sensitivity and approximately 72% specificity, a median of around 6.6 months before onset. A discovery cohort of around 100 patients, approximately 45 with Graves' ophthalmopathy and about 58 with stable Graves' hyperthyroidism, was used to find distinguishing TCR V-J signatures. Prospective prediction of ophthalmopathy was tested in an independent validation cohort of approximately 18 hyperthyroidism patients and some 17 patients who later progressed to ophthalmopathy. The 100 or so discovery patients were divided at random into training and test sets in a 7:3 ratio. In addition, the study compared T-cell repertoires in thyroid tissue and in blood from about six Graves' hyperthyroidism patients. Once sampling was done, hyperthyroidism patients were given methimazole at a starting dose of 30 mg daily, whereas ophthalmopathy patients were given high-dose intravenous methylprednisolone. Libraries were constructed in a second round of multiplex PCR, after which size selection and purification were performed. Paired-end sequencing of the libraries was performed with 100 bp reads on an Illumina HiSeq2000. Raw data were processed with SOAPnuke, discarding reads with adapters, uncalled bases, mean Phred below 15, or no exact constant-primer or identifier match. COPE v1.2.5 was used to merge the high-quality paired reads, and each unique nucleotide sequence was defined as a clonotype. MiTCR v1.1 was used to align the clonotypes against IMGT TRBV, TRBD and TRBJ reference segments. Analysis was restricted to V-J combinations with a frequency above 0.0001, which covered roughly 99% of repertoires. A TCS score was defined as the ratio of F50 (clonal expansion) to E x V (chaos), with BLOSUM62-based TCRdist applied between CDR3 peptides within each V-J. Welch's t-statistics and random forest reduced 500 to 550 V-J features to about 13, which were used in a naive Bayes classifier (R e1071). No statistical method was used to set the sample size in advance, and investigators knew the group allocation. The paper reports TCR Vbeta CDR3 sequencing of some 140 peripheral blood samples: 43 ophthalmopathy, 75 to 80 hyperthyroidism and 17 progressor patients.

This material consisted of peripheral blood mononuclear cells (PBMCs), taken at new diagnosis, from a patient treated with antithyroid drugs. The chain couples TRBV19 to TRBJ1-1, with TRBD1 tentatively as D gene (5 bases match). The receptor was derived from a woman between 25 and 40 years old with Graves disease. Donor details come from another sample of the same person, matched by shared clones. The nucleotide sequence reads as follows: TGTGCCAGTAGCGGCAGGGAGGAGCCTGAAGCTTTCTTT. This encodes CASSGREEPEAFF.